This TCR beta chain stems from a study of blood T cells in healthy people across ages (dated by TCRdb to 2014 to 2015). Study-wide context: In model experiments, roughly one uniquely barcoded TCR beta cDNA molecule per two T cells was captured by template switching. Age-related changes in TCR beta repertoire diversity were measured in the study by deep sequencing normalized with unique cDNA molecular identifiers. The donors were split into four age groups: young (average around 15 years), middle-aged (roughly 39), aged (roughly 60) and long-lived (roughly 88). To avoid experimental bias, donors of different ages were spread randomly across the sequencing lanes. Using the same blood draw, the study looked at two additional independent replicas of 1 million unique cDNA reads for two donors, one aged 18 to 29 and the other aged 80 or older.

Paper-wide results and their limitations: A strong correlation was found between observed TCR beta diversity and the percentage of naive T cells measured by flow cytometry. The CMV infection status of donors was not known, potentially confounding age-related changes in expanded clonotypes. The long-lived group showed more naive CD4+ T cells, fewer expanded clones and increased TCR diversity than the aged group, suggesting age selection. Because profiling used bulk unsorted PBMCs, naive and antigen-experienced compartments could not be compared conclusively. Observed TCR beta diversity per million T cells fell roughly linearly with age, and a significant reduction was already apparent by age about 38. Estimates of total diversity from one million sequenced T cells were regarded as lower bounds and underestimates.

The 39 donors, aged about 6 to 95 years, were systemically healthy Caucasian individuals from Russia. Approximately 9.7 milliliters of peripheral blood were drawn from each donor into EDTA-treated Vacutainer tubes. Ficoll-Paque density-gradient centrifugation was used to isolate PBMCs, with at least 6 million obtained per sample. Trizol reagent was used to extract total RNA from the PBMCs, yielding at least 6 micrograms per sample. Naive CD45RAhigh/CD27high T cell percentages were measured by flow cytometry on a PBMC aliquot from every donor. The library was obtained by 5' RACE. Sequencing was performed on an Illumina HiSeq 2500. The second PCR ran for roughly 7 to 11 cycles and used a J-beta primer mix along with a sample-barcoded 5' primer. A template-switch 5' adaptor carrying 12 random nucleotides introduced a unique molecular identifier onto each TCR beta cDNA molecule. Each sample yielded at least 2.5 million CDR3-containing paired-end reads. The Mint cDNA synthesis kit, primed by a TRBC-specific oligonucleotide, was used to synthesize first-strand cDNA from all RNA. Following uracil-DNA glycosylase treatment, a first 18-cycle PCR with universal primers M1SS and BC2_uni_R was performed on all cDNA. The original pipeline was this. For normalization, 1 million high-quality reads, each with a distinct molecular identifier, were randomly selected from each sample. Reads with shared molecular identifiers were discarded instead of being binned into consensus sequences. MiTCR, run with a Q25 quality threshold and the strictest error-elimination algorithm, handled CDR3 identification, clonotype clustering and error correction. A nonparametric unseen species model with Euler transformation was used to estimate lower-bound total TCR beta diversity. TCRdb itself trimmed the public reads at Q25 with fastp, ran MiXCR and retained productive beta chains. Each entry merges the rows of one CDR3 protein and shows their most common DNA and genes. Here the V and J calls rest on TCRdb's processing, not on the authors' analysis. The table for this sample lists 1.5 million to 2 million distinct CDR3 sequences; around 36% of them were counted only once. Over 9% of the sample comes from the top ten.

Note on this clonotype: Its antigen is unknown. Germline is not matched at one junction end, which may reflect a read error.

Reading the germline V gene gives CDR1 SGHRS and CDR2 YFSETQ. The CDR3 numbers 13 residues from cysteine through phenylalanine. Solely the CDR3 DNA is kept, with 39 bases framed from the first base. This receptor chain uses TRBV5-1 and TRBJ2-4; 8 of the junction bases match TRBD1. Sequencing was carried out using blood. The sequence derives from a woman in her twenties or thirties in good health. CDR3 loop: CTSSTGQGYEQYF. The sequenced DNA: TGCACCAGCAGCACAGGACAGGGATATGAGCAGTACTTC.